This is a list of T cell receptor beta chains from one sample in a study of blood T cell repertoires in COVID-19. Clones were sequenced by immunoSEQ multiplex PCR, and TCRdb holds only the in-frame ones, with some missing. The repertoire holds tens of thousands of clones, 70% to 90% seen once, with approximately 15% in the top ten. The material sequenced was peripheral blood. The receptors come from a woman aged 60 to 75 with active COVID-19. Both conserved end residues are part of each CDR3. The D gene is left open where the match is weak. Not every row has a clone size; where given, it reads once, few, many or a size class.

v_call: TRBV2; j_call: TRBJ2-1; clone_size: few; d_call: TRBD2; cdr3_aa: CASTLWTSGINNEQFF; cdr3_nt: TGTGCCAGCACCCTTTGGACTAGCGGCATCAACAATGAGCAGTTCTTC
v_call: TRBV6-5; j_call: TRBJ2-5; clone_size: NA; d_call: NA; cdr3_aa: CASGTGGETQYF; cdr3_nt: TGTGCCAGCGGAACGGGTGGGGAGACCCAGTACTTC
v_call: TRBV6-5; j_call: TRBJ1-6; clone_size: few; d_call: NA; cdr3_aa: CASSSRVDSYSPLHF; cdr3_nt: TGTGCCAGCAGCTCCAGGGTTGATTCGTATTCACCCCTCCACTTT
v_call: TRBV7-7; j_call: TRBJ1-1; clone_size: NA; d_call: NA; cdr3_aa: CASSRDSNTEAFF; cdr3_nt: TGTGCTAGCAGCAGAGACAGCAACACTGAAGCTTTCTTT
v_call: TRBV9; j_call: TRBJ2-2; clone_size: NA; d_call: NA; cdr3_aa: CASSGTGGPNTGELFF; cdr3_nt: TGTGCCAGCAGCGGAACCGGGGGGCCCAACACCGGGGAGCTGTTTTTT
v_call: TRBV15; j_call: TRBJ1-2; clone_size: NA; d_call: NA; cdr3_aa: CATSRDLIGALGYTF; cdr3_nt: TGTGCCACCAGCAGAGACCTCATAGGAGCGTTGGGCTACACCTTC
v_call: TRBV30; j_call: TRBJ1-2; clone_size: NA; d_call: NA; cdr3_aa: CAWSFDTGWYGYTF; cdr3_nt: TGTGCCTGGAGTTTCGACACTGGATGGTATGGCTACACCTTC
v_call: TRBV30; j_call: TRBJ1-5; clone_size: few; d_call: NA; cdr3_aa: CAWSPPGGPPQHF; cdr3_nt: TGTGCCTGGAGTCCCCCGGGAGGTCCGCCCCAGCATTTT
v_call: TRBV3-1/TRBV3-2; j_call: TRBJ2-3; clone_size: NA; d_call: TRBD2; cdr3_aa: CASSQDPLAGGRTDTQYF; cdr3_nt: TGTGCCAGCAGCCAAGATCCCCTAGCGGGGGGCCGCACAGATACGCAGTATTTT
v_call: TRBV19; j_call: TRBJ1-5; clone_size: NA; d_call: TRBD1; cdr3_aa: CASSGDRGRGSNQPQHF; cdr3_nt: TGTGCCAGTAGTGGGGACAGGGGGAGAGGGAGCAATCAGCCCCAGCATTTT
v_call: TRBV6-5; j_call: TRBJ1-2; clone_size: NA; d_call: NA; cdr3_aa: CASSRQTNYGYTF; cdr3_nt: TGTGCCAGCAGCCGACAGACTAACTATGGCTACACCTTC
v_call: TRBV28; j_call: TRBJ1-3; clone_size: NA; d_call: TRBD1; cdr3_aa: CASSVGTGSGNTIYF; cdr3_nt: TGTGCCAGCAGTGTCGGGACAGGCTCTGGAAACACCATATATTTT
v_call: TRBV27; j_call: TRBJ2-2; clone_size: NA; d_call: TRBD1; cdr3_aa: CASSSWTGVPGELFF; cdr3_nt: TGTGCCAGCAGTTCCTGGACAGGGGTTCCCGGGGAGCTGTTTTTT
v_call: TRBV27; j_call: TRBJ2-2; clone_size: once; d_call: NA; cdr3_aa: CASSLVRGGAGELFF; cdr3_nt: TGTGCCAGCAGCCTAGTGAGAGGTGGAGCCGGGGAGCTGTTTTTT
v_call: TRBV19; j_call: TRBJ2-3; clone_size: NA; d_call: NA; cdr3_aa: CASSLAAGGTDTQYF; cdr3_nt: TGTGCCAGTAGTCTGGCAGCCGGGGGCACAGATACGCAGTATTTT
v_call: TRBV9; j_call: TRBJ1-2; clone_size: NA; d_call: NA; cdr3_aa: CASSVRQLREGYTF; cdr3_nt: TGTGCCAGCAGCGTAAGACAGCTTAGAGAGGGCTACACCTTC
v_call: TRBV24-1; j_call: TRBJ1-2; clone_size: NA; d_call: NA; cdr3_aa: CATSDWSYGYTF; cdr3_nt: TGTGCCACCAGTGATTGGAGCTATGGCTACACCTTC
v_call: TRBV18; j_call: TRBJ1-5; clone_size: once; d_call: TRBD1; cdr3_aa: CASSLGQGNQPQHF; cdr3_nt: TGTGCCAGCTCACTGGGACAGGGCAATCAGCCCCAGCATTTT
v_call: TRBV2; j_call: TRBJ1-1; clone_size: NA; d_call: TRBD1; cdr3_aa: CASSGTGFTEAFF; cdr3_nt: TGTGCCAGCAGTGGGACAGGCTTTACTGAAGCTTTCTTT
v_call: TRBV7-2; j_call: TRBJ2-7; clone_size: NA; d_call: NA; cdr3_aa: CASGQGRAYEQYF; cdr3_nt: TGTGCCAGCGGTCAGGGCCGAGCCTACGAGCAGTACTTC
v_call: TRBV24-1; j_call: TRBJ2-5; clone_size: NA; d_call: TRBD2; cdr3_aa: CATSDPRGDAETQYF; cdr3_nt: TGTGCCACCAGTGATCCCCGGGGGGATGCGGAGACCCAGTACTTC
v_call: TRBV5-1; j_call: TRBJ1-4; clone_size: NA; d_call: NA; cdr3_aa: CASSLPGGSNEKLFF; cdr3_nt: TGCGCCAGCAGCTTACCGGGGGGATCTAATGAAAAACTGTTTTTT